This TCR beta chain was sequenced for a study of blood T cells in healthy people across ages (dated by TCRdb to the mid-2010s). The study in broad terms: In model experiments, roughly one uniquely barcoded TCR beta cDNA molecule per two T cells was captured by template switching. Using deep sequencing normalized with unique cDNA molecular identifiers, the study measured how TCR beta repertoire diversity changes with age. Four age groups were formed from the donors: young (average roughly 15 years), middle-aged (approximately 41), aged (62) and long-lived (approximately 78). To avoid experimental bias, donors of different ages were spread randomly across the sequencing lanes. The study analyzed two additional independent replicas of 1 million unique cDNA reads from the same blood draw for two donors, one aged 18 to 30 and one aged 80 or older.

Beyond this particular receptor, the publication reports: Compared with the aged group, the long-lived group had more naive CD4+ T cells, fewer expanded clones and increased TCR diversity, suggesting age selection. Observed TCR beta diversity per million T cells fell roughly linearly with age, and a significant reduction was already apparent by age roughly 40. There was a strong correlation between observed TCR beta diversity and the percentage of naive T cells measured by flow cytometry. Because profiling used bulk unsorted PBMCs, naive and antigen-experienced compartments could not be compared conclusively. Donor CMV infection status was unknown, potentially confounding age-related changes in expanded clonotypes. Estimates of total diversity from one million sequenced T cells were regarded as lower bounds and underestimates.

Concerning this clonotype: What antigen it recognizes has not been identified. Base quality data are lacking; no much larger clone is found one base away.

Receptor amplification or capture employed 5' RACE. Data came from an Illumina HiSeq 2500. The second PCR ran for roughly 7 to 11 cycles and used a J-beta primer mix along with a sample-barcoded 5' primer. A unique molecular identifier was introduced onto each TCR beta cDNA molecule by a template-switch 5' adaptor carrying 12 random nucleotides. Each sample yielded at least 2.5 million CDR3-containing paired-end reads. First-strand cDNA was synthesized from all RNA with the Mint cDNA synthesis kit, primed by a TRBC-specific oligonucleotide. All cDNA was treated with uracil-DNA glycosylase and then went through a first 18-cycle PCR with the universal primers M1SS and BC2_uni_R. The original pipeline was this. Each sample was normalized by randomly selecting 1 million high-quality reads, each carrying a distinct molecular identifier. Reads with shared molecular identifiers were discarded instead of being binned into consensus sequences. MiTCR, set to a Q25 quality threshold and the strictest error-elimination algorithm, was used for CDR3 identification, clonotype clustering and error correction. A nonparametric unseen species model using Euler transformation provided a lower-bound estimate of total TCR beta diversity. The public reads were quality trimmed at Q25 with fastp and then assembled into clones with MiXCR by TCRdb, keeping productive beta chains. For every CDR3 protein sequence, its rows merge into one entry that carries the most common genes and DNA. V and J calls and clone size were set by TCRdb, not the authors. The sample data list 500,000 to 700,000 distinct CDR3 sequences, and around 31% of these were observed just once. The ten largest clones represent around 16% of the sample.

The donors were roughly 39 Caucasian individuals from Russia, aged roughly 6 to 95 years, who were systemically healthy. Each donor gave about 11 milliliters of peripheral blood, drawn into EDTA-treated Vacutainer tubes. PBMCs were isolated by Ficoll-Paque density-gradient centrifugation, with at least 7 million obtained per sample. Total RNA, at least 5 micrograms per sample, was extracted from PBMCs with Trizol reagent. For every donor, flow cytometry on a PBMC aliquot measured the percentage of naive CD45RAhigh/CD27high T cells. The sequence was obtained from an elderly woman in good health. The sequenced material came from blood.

The encoded CDR3 is CASSYRDTYEQYF. The nucleotide sequence reads TGTGCCAGCAGCTATAGGGACACCTACGAGCAGTACTTC. In this chain, TRBV7-2 is recombined with TRBJ2-5, with TRBD1 tentatively as D gene (6 bases match). Matching the DNA end better, TRBJ2-7 makes the J call doubtful. CDR1 SGHTA and CDR2 FQGNSA were looked up in the germline V gene. The CDR3 numbers 13 residues from cysteine through phenylalanine. The entry retains the CDR3 DNA only, 39 bases that are in frame from base 1.